This passage covers 27 T cell receptor beta chains from one sample sequenced in a study of T cells in Graves' hyperthyroidism and ophthalmopathy. It was RNA transcripts that yielded the amplified TCR beta CDR3 regions. An initial round of RT-PCR targeting the TCR CDR3 relied on the HTBI primer set. MiXCR was run by TCRdb on the multiplex PCR reads, yielding one entry per CDR3 protein. In the table there are about 700,000 distinct CDR3 sequences, about 14% of which are singletons. Sequencing was done on a sample of blood. All receptors come from a woman between 18 and 29 years old with Graves' hyperthyroidism.

This clonotype was counted a few times. The chain carries TRBV7-3 and TRBJ2-1; D assignment may be TRBD1 or TRBD2 (5 bases each). Germline V gene sequence: CDR1 SGHTA, CDR2 FQGTGA. The CDR3 sequence is 14 residues long. The V end lost 5 bases, the J end lost 4 bases, and 12 bases lay between the germline ends. The CDR3 sequence is CASSPRDRYNEQFF. CDR3 nucleotide sequence: TGTGCCAGCAGCCCCCGGGACCGATACAATGAGCAGTTCTTC.

This sequence joins TRBV29-1 and TRBJ1-5; TRBD1 is a possible D gene (6 bases). The CDR3 consists of 13 residues. The germline V and J ends were trimmed by 6 bases and 4 bases, with 13 bases remaining between them. CDR1 is SQVTM and CDR2 is ANQGSEA in the germline V gene. The chain's CDR3 is CSVALDRNQPQHF. The CDR3, as DNA: TGCAGCGTGGCCCTCGACAGGAATCAGCCCCAGCATTTT. The variable domain in full, with the rest retrieved from reference TRBV29-1 and TRBJ1-5, is SAVISQKPSRDICQRGTSLTIQCQVDSQVTMMFWYRQQPGQSLTLIATANQGSEATYESGFVIDKFPISRPNLTFSTLTVSNMSPEDSSIYLCSVALDRNQPQHFGDGTRLSIL.

This clonotype was observed at least ten times. The chain employs TRBV20-1 and TRBJ2-7, with TRBD1 matching 9 bases. With V trimmed by 0 bases and J by 4 bases, 10 bases remained unmatched. Germline CDR1 reads DFQATT; CDR2 reads SNEGSKA (reference sequence). The CDR3 has 16 residues. CDR3 nucleotide sequence: TGCAGTGCTAGAGATGGGGGGACAGGGATCATGTACGAGCAGTACTTC. Translation: CSARDGGTGIMYEQYF.

There are many counts of this clonotype. The chain combines TRBV30 with TRBJ2-1, with D uncertain. Germline loops: CDR1 GTSNPN, CDR2 SVGIG (reference sequence). The CDR3 runs 11 residues. V was cut by 0 bases and J by 8 bases, with 5 bases left in between. The chain's CDR3 is CAWSVSDEQFF. The CDR3 nucleotides are TGTGCCTGGAGTGTTTCAGATGAGCAGTTCTTC.

The chain uses TRBV4-2 and TRBJ2-2; 8 bases are shared with TRBD1. The V and J ends lost 4 bases and 7 bases, in that order; junction bases with no gene match: 5. There are 14 residues in the CDR3. Germline V gene lookup returns CDR1 LGHNA and CDR2 YNFKEQ. The CDR3 region is CASSPDRGIGELFF. CDR3 bases: TGTGCCAGCAGCCCCGACAGGGGAATCGGGGAGCTGTTTTTT.

The chain uses TRBV19 and TRBJ2-4; D unclear. Trimming left V 5 bases short and J 1 base short, with 12 bases between. CDR1 and CDR2 (germline): LNHDA, SQIVND (reference sequence). This CDR3 is 15 amino acids long. The CDR3 reads CASSSLKGAKNIQYF. The CDR3 nucleotides read TGTGCCAGTAGTTCCCTTAAAGGGGCCAAAAACATTCAGTACTTC.

This clonotype was observed many times. CDR3 bases: TGTGCCAGCAGCTCCCCCGCGCGGAGGGAGACCCAGTACTTC. Residues: CASSSPARRETQYF. The gene calls are TRBV7-9 and TRBJ2-5; weak D call: TRBD2 (5 bases). Germline assignment: CDR1 SEHNR and CDR2 FQNEAQ (reference sequence). This CDR3 comprises 14 residues. V lost 4 bases, J lost 5 bases, and 14 bases lay in between.

About this clonotype itself: It may be a read error: a sequence one base away is much more abundant. The J gene is TRBJ1-5, the V gene TRBV2; unclear D gene. Germline V gene data show CDR1 as SNHLY and CDR2 as FYNNEI. The CDR3 contains 13 residues. The CDR3 sequence is CASSDGLNQPRHF. The CDR3 DNA is TGTGCCAGCAGTGACGGTTTAAATCAGCCCCGGCATTTT.

This clonotype appeared a few times. The genes are TRBV20-1 and TRBJ2-7; 8 positions agree with TRBD1. Germline CDR1 reads DFQATT; CDR2 reads SNEGSKA (reference sequence). The length of the CDR3 is 16 residues. CDR3 bases: TGCAATCCCGACAGGGGTCGCTTGAAAGGGGTTAACGAGCAGTACTTC. This gives the protein CNPDRGRLKGVNEQYF.

V is TRBV25-1 and J is TRBJ2-2, with D possibly being TRBD1 (6 bases). V was shortened by 3 bases and J by 4 bases, with 12 bases between the two germline ends. The CDR3 is made up of 15 amino acids. Germline V gene lookup returns CDR1 MGHDK and CDR2 SYGVNS. CDR3: CASSDWGQGTGELFF. CDR3 in DNA: TGTGCCAGCAGTGATTGGGGACAAGGCACCGGGGAGCTGTTTTTT.

This clonotype has only one observation. The rearrangement uses TRBV6-1 and TRBJ2-1; the D gene is possibly TRBD1 (8 bases). The germline V gene encodes CDR1 MNHNS and CDR2 SASEGT. With 6 bases removed from V and 8 bases from J, the gap between germline ends came to 17 bases. This CDR3 contains 14 residues. CDR3 protein: CASSPRTGRDEQFF. The CDR3 region has the DNA TGTGCCAGCAGCCCCCGGACAGGGAGGGATGAGCAGTTCTTC.

At least ten counts were recorded for this clonotype. The chain joins TRBV7-9 to TRBJ2-3; TRBD2 matches at 7 bases. V lost 3 bases and J lost 4; bases outside the gene matches: 7. The CDR3 has 15 residues. Germline V lookup: CDR1 SEHNR, CDR2 FQNEAQ (reference sequence). The CDR3 sequence: CASSFDSGSPDTQYF. The CDR3 DNA sequence: TGTGCCAGCAGCTTTGATAGCGGGTCCCCAGATACGCAGTATTTT.

The rearrangement joins TRBV18 to TRBJ2-1; 14 nucleotides line up with TRBD2. Germline CDR1 is KGHSH and CDR2 is LQKENI. The CDR3 spans 16 residues. V was pared by 5 bases and J by 4 bases, with 4 bases of the junction left unmatched. The CDR3 loop is CASSWGLAGVYNEQFF. As DNA, the CDR3 is TGTGCCAGCTCATGGGGACTAGCGGGAGTATACAATGAGCAGTTCTTC.

Ten or more counts support this clonotype. V usage is TRBV20-1 and J usage is TRBJ2-1; 12 nucleotides agree with TRBD2. V shed 0 bases, J shed 3 bases, and the junction held 3 bases outside the gene matches. The CDR3 totals 16 residues. Germline CDR1 reads DFQATT; CDR2 reads SNEGSKA (reference sequence). The CDR3 sequence: CSAREATSGGYNEQFF. DNA of the CDR3: TGCAGTGCTAGAGAGGCGACTAGCGGGGGCTACAATGAGCAGTTCTTC.

This clonotype appeared a few times. The chain links TRBV7-6 to TRBJ2-6, with unresolved D. Per the germline V gene, CDR1 is SGHVS and CDR2 is FNYEAQ. This CDR3 is 18 amino acids long. Trimming pared 1 base from V and 0 bases from J, leaving 13 bases between. In DNA form, the CDR3 reads TGTGCCAGCAGCTTAGAGGCACAGCTCAGCTCTGGGGCCAACGTCCTGACTTTC. It encodes CASSLEAQLSSGANVLTF.

This clonotype appeared a few times. The chain carries TRBV7-9 and TRBJ2-7; TRBD2 matches at 7 bases. CDR1 is SEHNR and CDR2 is FQNEAQ in the germline V gene (reference sequence). Unmatched junction bases numbered 8, after V lost 3 bases and J lost 0 bases. There are 16 residues in the CDR3. DNA of the CDR3: TGTGCCAGCAGCTTCTATGAGCGGGAACTCTCCTACGAGCAGTACTTC. It yields the protein CASSFYERELSYEQYF.

This clonotype was recorded at least ten times. This rearrangement joins TRBV24-1 to TRBJ2-1, with D possibly matching TRBD1 (5 bases). Germline lookup yields CDR1 KGHDR and CDR2 SFDVKD. V lost 6 bases to trimming and J lost 4 bases, with 9 bases between them. This CDR3 is 13 amino acids long. The DNA for the CDR3 is TGTGCCACCAGTAGACAGCTATACAATGAGCAGTTCTTC. Its protein product is CATSRQLYNEQFF.

The chain employs TRBV7-9 and TRBJ2-1; 13 bases map to TRBD2. There are 17 residues in the CDR3. Trimming removed 5 bases from V and 2 bases from J; junction bases left unmatched: 6. CDR1 and CDR2 (germline): SEHNR, FQNEAQ (reference sequence). In nucleotides, the CDR3 is TGTGCCAGCAGCACCCCCGGGACTAGCGGGGCCTACAATGAGCAGTTCTTC. Translation: CASSTPGTSGAYNEQFF.

This chain joins TRBV5-1 and TRBJ2-7, with TRBD2 as a possible D gene (6 bases). This CDR3 comprises 15 residues. Deletions cut 4 bases from V and 5 bases from J, with 19 bases between. Germline CDR1 reads SGHRS; CDR2 reads YFSETQ. The CDR3 sequence is CASSLPGGGSNEQYF. The CDR3, as DNA: TGCGCCAGCAGCCTCCCCGGGGGAGGTTCTAACGAGCAGTACTTC.

This clonotype has ten or more counts. The CDR3, as DNA: TGTGCCAGCTCACCAGGGACTAGCGTCCACAATGAGCAGTTCTTC. Amino acids: CASSPGTSVHNEQFF. The rearrangement links TRBV18 to TRBJ2-1; 10 bases agree with TRBD2. The CDR3 covers 15 residues. Unmatched junction bases numbered 3, after V lost 2 bases and J lost 5 bases. Germline CDR1 and CDR2: KGHSH and LQKENI.

This clonotype has at least ten counts. The chain carries TRBV6-6 and TRBJ1-2; no clear D gene. V lost 1 base and J 6 bases, leaving 9 bases between the germline ends. CDR1 MNHNY and CDR2 SVGAGI come from the germline V gene (reference sequence). The CDR3 runs to 13 residues. The CDR3 DNA reads TGTGCCAGCAGTTACTACGGGCGCGATGGCTACACCTTC. Protein sequence: CASSYYGRDGYTF.

The gene calls are TRBV7-9 and TRBJ2-7, with 12 bases matching TRBD2. The length of the CDR3 is 17 residues. Trimming at V came to 4 bases and at J to 0 bases, leaving 7 bases not matched to a gene. CDR1 and CDR2 (germline): SEHNR, FQNEAQ (reference sequence). The CDR3 DNA follows: TGTGCCAGCAGCTCAACTAGCGGGAGGTTTGTCTCCTACGAGCAGTACTTC. It is translated as CASSSTSGRFVSYEQYF.

In this sample, this clonotype turned up many times. This sequence joins TRBV5-1 and TRBJ2-7; 9 nucleotides align to TRBD2. The J segment lost 5 bases and the V segment lost 4 bases, leaving 7 bases of the junction unmatched. The length of the CDR3 is 14 residues. Germline V gene sequence: CDR1 SGHRS, CDR2 YFSETQ. The CDR3 DNA is TGCGCCAGCAGCCCCCAGCGGGAGGTCCACGAGCAGTACTTC. As protein: CASSPQREVHEQYF.

This chain links TRBV14 with TRBJ2-7, with 11 bases identical to TRBD2. This CDR3 is built from 15 residues. Germline V gives CDR1 SGHDN, CDR2 FVKESK. Trimming cost V 4 bases and J 7 bases; bases outside gene matches: 9. The CDR3 protein is CASSPLLAGVGEQYF. DNA for the CDR3: TGTGCCAGCAGCCCCCTACTAGCGGGAGTGGGTGAGCAGTACTTC.

This clonotype was counted ten times or more. This chain uses TRBV15 with TRBJ2-7; 7 nucleotides align to TRBD1. V trimming: 8 bases; J trimming: 2 bases; junction bases outside the gene matches: 6. Germline CDR1 reads LNHNV; CDR2 reads YYDKDF (reference sequence). This CDR3 region has 13 residues. CDR3 DNA sequence: TGTGCCACCTCAGACAGGGTAGCCTACGAGCAGTACTTC. Translation: CATSDRVAYEQYF.

Ten or more counts support this clonotype. The rearrangement uses TRBV19 and TRBJ2-5; no reliable D call. The CDR3 consists of 13 residues. V was clipped by 1 base and J by 2 bases, with 5 bases between them. CDR1 and CDR2 (germline): LNHDA, SQIVND (reference sequence). CDR3 nucleotide sequence: TGTGCCAGTAGTATAGGGTATCAAGAGACCCAGTACTTC. Translated, it gives CASSIGYQETQYF.

As concerns this clonotype: No conserved phenylalanine or tryptophan is present at the end of the CDR3, so a read error is the likely explanation. Here the CDR3 DNA reads TGTGCCAGCAGCACCGGACAGGCGGGCGATGAGCAGTTCTCC. It encodes CASSTGQAGDEQFS. The V gene is TRBV11-2, the J gene TRBJ2-1; 7 bases are a match to TRBD1. The germline gives CDR1 SGHAT, CDR2 FQNNGV. V shed 5 bases and J 8 bases; nucleotides not matched to a gene: 9. This CDR3 comprises 14 residues.